A selection of T cell receptor beta chains follows, all from one sample in a study of blood T cell repertoires in COVID-19. Profiling relied on immunoSEQ multiplex PCR, and the TCRdb table lists in-frame clones only, not all of them. The sample records about 230,000 clones, roughly 85% being singletons. Material for sequencing was peripheral blood. Source of these receptors: a woman aged 70-85 years with active or convalescent COVID-19. The CDR3 runs from the conserved cysteine through the conserved F or W.

v_gene	j_gene	CDR3aa
TRBV5-5	TRBJ1-2	CASSSGTLHGYTF
TRBV5-4	TRBJ2-4	CASSLPGLAGEENIQYF
TRBV3-1/TRBV3-2	TRBJ1-6	CASSQDGQGNNSPLHF
TRBV4-2	TRBJ1-5	CASSQDPGDRGGPQHF
TRBV7-9	TRBJ1-2	CASSNRPGDGYTF
TRBV4-1	TRBJ2-5	CASSLRTGGRGAQYF
TRBV5-1	TRBJ1-4	CASSLLQGAGEKLFF
TRBV28	TRBJ2-4	CASTWASGLAKNIQYF
TRBV19	TRBJ2-5	CASSIYRAGGPETQYF
TRBV18	TRBJ2-1	CASLTGGLYNEQFF
TRBV6-2/TRBV6-3	TRBJ2-1	CASSDTGGYVDEQFF
TRBV5-1	TRBJ1-4	CASSSGQRGEKLFF
TRBV28	TRBJ1-4	CASRHLGTPGATNEKLFF
TRBV29-1	TRBJ2-1	CSVEGDRGYHNEQFF
TRBV5-8	TRBJ2-7	CASSRYHLQGPGEQYF
TRBV14	TRBJ1-2	CASSPRTDGQRTF
TRBV9	TRBJ1-1	CASSDPGTQNTEAFF
TRBV2	TRBJ1-2	CASRGTGRRDGYTF
TRBV10-3	TRBJ1-1	CAISSQGQGTEAFF
TRBV25-1	TRBJ1-2	CASSEWGGEEADYGYTF
TRBV10-2	TRBJ2-7	CASGQLAGTSYEQYF
TRBV5-8	TRBJ1-2	CASSLRGNYGYTF
TRBV5-1	TRBJ1-4	CASSFQGRVTNEKLFF
TRBV4-1	TRBJ1-3	CASSQGVARGRNTIYF
TRBV6-5	TRBJ2-5	CASSHRGGGRETQYF
TRBV28	TRBJ2-7	CASSLGGGLSYEQYF
TRBV18	TRBJ1-3	CASSGGSGNTIYF
TRBV11-1	TRBJ1-6	CASSLASGDRYNSPLHF
TRBV6-5	TRBJ1-5	CASRGGLNQPQHF
TRBV20-1	TRBJ1-5	CSAQGNQPQHF
TRBV10-1	TRBJ2-1	CASSESQLNEQFF
TRBV6-5	TRBJ1-1	CATCYNQNTEAFF
TRBV5-1	TRBJ2-2	CASSLQGASNTGELFF
TRBV5-1	TRBJ1-1	CASSSQGKGTEAFF
TRBV7-2	TRBJ2-5	CASSLGLQGSEETQYF
TRBV5-4	TRBJ2-1	CASSLGQGVYNEQFF
TRBV19	TRBJ1-2	CASSIARGGYTF
TRBV24-1	TRBJ2-3	CATSGGPTSGRADTQYF
TRBV18	TRBJ2-3	CASSPTESSTDTQYF
TRBV9	TRBJ2-3	CASTDLSGGGDTQYF
TRBV4-1	TRBJ1-5	CASSLEGSQPQHF
TRBV29-1	TRBJ1-1	CSAHARGDGEAFF
TRBV27	TRBJ1-5	CASRRTGGGSNQPQHF
TRBV18	TRBJ1-1	CASSTGRGETEAFF
TRBV6-6	TRBJ2-7	CASRGQGGEQYF
TRBV5-1	TRBJ1-1	CASSFSPGQRAFF
TRBV3-1/TRBV3-2	TRBJ2-5	CASSQGTAGGTQYF
TRBV5-1	TRBJ2-7	CASSLPGLAGNEQYF
TRBV5-1	TRBJ2-2	CASSRVLAGANTGELFF
TRBV7-9	TRBJ2-1	CASSRLAGTGGSHEQFF
TRBV7-9	TRBJ2-1	CASSSPAGGYNEQFF
TRBV4-1	TRBJ1-5	CASSYPGTRQPQHF
TRBV27	TRBJ2-7	CASSFGTSGFYEQYF
TRBV5-1	TRBJ2-2	CASSSGSSGGTGELFF
TRBV2	TRBJ1-2	CASSDRERGYTF